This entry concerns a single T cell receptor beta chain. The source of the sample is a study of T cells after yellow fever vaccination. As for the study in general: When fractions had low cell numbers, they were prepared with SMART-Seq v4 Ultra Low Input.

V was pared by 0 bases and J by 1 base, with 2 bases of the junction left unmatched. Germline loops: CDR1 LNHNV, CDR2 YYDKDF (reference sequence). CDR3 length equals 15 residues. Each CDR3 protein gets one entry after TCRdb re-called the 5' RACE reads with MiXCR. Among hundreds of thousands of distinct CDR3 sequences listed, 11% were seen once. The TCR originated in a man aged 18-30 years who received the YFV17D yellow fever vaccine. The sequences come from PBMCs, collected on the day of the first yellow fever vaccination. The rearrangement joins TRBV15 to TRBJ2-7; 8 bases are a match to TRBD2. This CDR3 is CATSRELAASYEQYF. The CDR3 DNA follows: TGTGCCACCAGCAGAGAACTAGCGGCTTCCTACGAGCAGTACTTC.